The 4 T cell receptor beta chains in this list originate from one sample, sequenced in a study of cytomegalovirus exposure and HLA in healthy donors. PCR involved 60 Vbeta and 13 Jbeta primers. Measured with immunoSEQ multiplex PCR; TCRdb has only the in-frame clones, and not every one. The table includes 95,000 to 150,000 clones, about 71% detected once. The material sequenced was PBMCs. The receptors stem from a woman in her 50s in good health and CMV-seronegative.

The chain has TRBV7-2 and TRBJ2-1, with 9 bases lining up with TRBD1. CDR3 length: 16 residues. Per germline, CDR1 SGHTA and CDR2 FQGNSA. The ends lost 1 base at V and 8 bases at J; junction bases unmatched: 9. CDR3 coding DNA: TGTGCCAGCAGCTTAGTTCCACAGGGGGCATTTTATGAGCAGTTCTTC. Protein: CASSLVPQGAFYEQFF.

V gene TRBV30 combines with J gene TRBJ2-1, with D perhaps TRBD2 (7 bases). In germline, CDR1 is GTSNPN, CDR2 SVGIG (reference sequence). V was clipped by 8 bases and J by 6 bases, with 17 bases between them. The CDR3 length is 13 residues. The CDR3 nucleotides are TGTGCCCTACAGGGACTAATCTTCAATGAGCAGTTCTTC. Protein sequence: CALQGLIFNEQFF.

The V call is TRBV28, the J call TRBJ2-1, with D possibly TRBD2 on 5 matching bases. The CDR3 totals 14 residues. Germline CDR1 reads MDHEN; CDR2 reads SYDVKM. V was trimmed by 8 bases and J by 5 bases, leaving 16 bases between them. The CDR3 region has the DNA TGTGCCAGCCTGACTACCCCCCAGAACAATGAGCAGTTCTTC. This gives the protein CASLTTPQNNEQFF.

CDR3 protein: CASSSRTGGFRETQYF. The CDR3 DNA sequence: TGTGCCAGCAGTTCCAGGACAGGGGGCTTTCGGGAGACCCAGTACTTC. J is TRBJ2-5 and V is TRBV28, with TRBD1 identical over 11 bases. Germline V gene lookup returns CDR1 MDHEN and CDR2 SYDVKM. V shed 4 bases and J 5 bases; nucleotides not matched to a gene: 9. The CDR3 extends over 16 amino acids.